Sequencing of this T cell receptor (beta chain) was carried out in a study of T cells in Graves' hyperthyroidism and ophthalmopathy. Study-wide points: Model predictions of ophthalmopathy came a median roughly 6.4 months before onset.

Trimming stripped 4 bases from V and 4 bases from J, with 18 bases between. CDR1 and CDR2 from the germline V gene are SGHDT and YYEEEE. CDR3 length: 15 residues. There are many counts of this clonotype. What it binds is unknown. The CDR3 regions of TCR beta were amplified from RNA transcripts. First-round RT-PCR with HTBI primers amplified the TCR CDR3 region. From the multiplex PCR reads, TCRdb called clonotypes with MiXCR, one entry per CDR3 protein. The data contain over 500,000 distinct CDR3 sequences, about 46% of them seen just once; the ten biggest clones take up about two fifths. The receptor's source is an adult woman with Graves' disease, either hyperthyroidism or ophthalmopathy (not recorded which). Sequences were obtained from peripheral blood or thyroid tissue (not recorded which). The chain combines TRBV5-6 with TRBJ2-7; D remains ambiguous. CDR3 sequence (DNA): TGTGCCAGCAGCCCCCCGGGTGGCAGTGGTTACGAGCAGTACTTC. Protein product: CASSPPGGSGYEQYF.